Shown below are 27 T cell receptor beta chains from a single sample sequenced in a study of cytomegalovirus exposure and HLA in healthy donors. PCR employed 60 Vbeta and 13 Jbeta primers. The method was immunoSEQ multiplex PCR; TCRdb's version includes in-frame clones alone and lacks a portion of them. This table holds approximately 61,000 clones, about 80% found once. The sample comprised PBMCs. These receptors came from a man aged 45-65 years in good health and CMV-seropositive.

The rearrangement uses TRBV14 and TRBJ1-6, with a possible D match to TRBD1 (5 bases). This CDR3 region has 15 residues. V was clipped by 4 bases and J by 10 bases, with 17 bases between them. Germline V gene data show CDR1 as SGHDN and CDR2 as FVKESK. The CDR3 coding sequence is TGTGCCAGCAGCCCCAGTGGCAGGGCAGCCTCACCCCTCCACTTT. It encodes CASSPSGRAASPLHF.

This clone was counted a few times. The chain links TRBV5-4 to TRBJ1-6; D unresolved. This CDR3 comprises 13 residues. The germline V and J ends were trimmed by 0 bases and 7 bases, with 5 bases remaining between them. Germline V gene data show CDR1 as SGHNT and CDR2 as YYREEE (reference sequence). CDR3 in amino acids: CASSLDLNSPLHF. The CDR3 DNA sequence: TGTGCCAGCAGCTTGGATCTGAATTCACCCCTCCACTTT.

This clone was counted once. This chain links TRBV6-5 with TRBJ2-1; D is possibly TRBD2 (6 bases). The germline V gene encodes CDR1 MNHEY and CDR2 SVGAGI. The CDR3 loop spans 14 amino acids. V lost 7 bases and J 10 bases, leaving 20 bases between the germline ends. The CDR3 sequence: CASTHGARGGEQFF. In DNA form, the CDR3 reads TGTGCCAGCACCCACGGGGCGCGAGGAGGGGAGCAGTTCTTC.

This chain links TRBV19 with TRBJ1-2, with 11 bases identical to TRBD1. Germline trimming cut 8 bases from V and 3 bases from J; bases unmatched to any gene: 11. This CDR3 comprises 16 residues. The germline V gene has CDR1 LNHDA and CDR2 SQIVND (reference sequence). CDR3 region: CASPLLGQGAYYGYTF. The CDR3 nucleotides are TGTGCCAGTCCCCTCCTTGGACAGGGGGCTTACTATGGCTACACCTTC. The full variable domain, rest sourced from reference TRBV19 and TRBJ1-2, is DGGITQSPKYLFRKEGQNVTLSCEQNLNHDAMYWYRQDPGQGLRLIYYSQIVNDFQKGDIAEGYSVSREKKESFPLTVTSAQKNPTAFYLCASPLLGQGAYYGYTFGSGTRLTVV.

This clone was counted a single time. The rearrangement uses TRBV7-9 and TRBJ2-1; 13 nucleotides match TRBD2. This CDR3 comprises 16 residues. Per germline, CDR1 SEHNR and CDR2 FQNEAQ (reference sequence). The J segment lost 7 bases and the V segment lost 5 bases, leaving 8 bases of the junction unmatched. The CDR3 spells CASSPPGLAGLNEQFF. The DNA of the CDR3 is TGTGCCAGCAGCCCTCCGGGACTAGCGGGACTAAATGAGCAGTTCTTC.

This chain connects TRBV7-9 to TRBJ2-3; the match to TRBD2 covers 8 bases. The CDR3 extends over 17 amino acids. Germline V gene sequence: CDR1 SEHNR, CDR2 FQNEAQ (reference sequence). This CDR3 reads CRSSHKTLAESTDTQYF. The CDR3 bases are TGTCGCAGCAGCCACAAGACACTAGCGGAGAGCACAGATACGCAGTATTTT.

This clone occurred a few times. The chain carries TRBV19 and TRBJ2-1; TRBD2 matches at 8 bases. J gave up 4 bases and V 5 bases, and 7 bases lay outside the gene matches. This CDR3 region has 15 residues. Germline V gene data show CDR1 as LNHDA and CDR2 as SQIVND (reference sequence). CDR3 bases: TGTGCCAGTAGTGCTGGGGGACTAGGATACAATGAGCAGTTCTTC. Protein product: CASSAGGLGYNEQFF. Complete variable domain (other parts from reference TRBV19 and TRBJ2-1): DGGITQSPKYLFRKEGQNVTLSCEQNLNHDAMYWYRQDPGQGLRLIYYSQIVNDFQKGDIAEGYSVSREKKESFPLTVTSAQKNPTAFYLCASSAGGLGYNEQFFGPGTRLTVL.

J is TRBJ2-3 and V is TRBV5-1, with 10 positions matching TRBD2. The CDR3 consists of 14 residues. The germline V gene encodes CDR1 SGHRS and CDR2 YFSETQ. V lost 4 bases, J lost 5 bases, and 4 bases stayed unmatched. The DNA of the CDR3 is TGCGCCAGCAGCGAGTCTAGCGGGAGAGATACGCAGTATTTT. Translation gives CASSESSGRDTQYF. The complete variable domain, with remaining parts taken from reference TRBV5-1 and TRBJ2-3, reads KAGVTQTPRYLIKTRGQQVTLSCSPISGHRSVSWYQQTPGQGLQFLFEYFSETQRNKGNFPGRFSGRQFSNSRSEMNVSTLELGDSALYLCASSESSGRDTQYFGPGTRLTVL.

V usage is TRBV6-8 and J usage is TRBJ2-4; tentative D call: TRBD1 (6 bases). In germline, CDR1 is MNHGY, CDR2 SAAAGT. V was trimmed by 8 bases and J by 0 bases, leaving 11 bases between them. This CDR3 has 14 residues. The CDR3 DNA sequence: TGTGCCAGCGAGGGGGTCGGAGCCAAAAACATTCAGTACTTC. Protein sequence: CASEGVGAKNIQYF.

The rearrangement links TRBV18 to TRBJ1-6, with D tentatively TRBD1 (6 bases). Germline CDR1 KGHSH, CDR2 LQKENI. The ends were cut back, 1 base at V and 8 bases at J, with 15 bases in the middle. This CDR3 spans 16 amino acids. DNA for the CDR3: TGTGCCAGCTCACCACGTGAGAACAGGGCTGATTCACCCCTCCACTTT. Amino acid sequence: CASSPRENRADSPLHF.

The chain employs TRBV5-1 and TRBJ1-6; D unclear. The CDR3 totals 14 residues. Trimming removed 1 base at V and 10 bases at J, with 12 bases between. CDR1 and CDR2 (germline): SGHRS, YFSETQ. The CDR3 coding sequence is TGCGCCAGCAGCTTGCTTACCGGGAACTCACCCCTCCACTTT. It yields the protein CASSLLTGNSPLHF.

This clone was seen only once. The rearrangement uses TRBV5-1 and TRBJ2-1; 7 nucleotides align to TRBD1. CDR1 and CDR2 from the germline V gene are SGHRS and YFSETQ. CDR3 length: 14 residues. V dropped 4 bases and J dropped 6; count of bases not matched to a gene: 7. CDR3: CASSIEGQINEQFF. As DNA, the CDR3 is TGCGCCAGCAGCATAGAGGGACAGATCAATGAGCAGTTCTTC.

This clone was detected only once. The chain has TRBV27 and TRBJ2-3; D possibly corresponds to TRBD2 (6 bases). The CDR3 extends over 16 amino acids. In germline, CDR1 is MNHEY, CDR2 SMNVEV (reference sequence). V was trimmed by 0 bases and J by 5 bases, leaving 15 bases between them. This CDR3 is CASSLSTRPSGDTQYF. For the CDR3, the DNA is TGTGCCAGCAGTTTATCGACTAGACCATCGGGAGATACGCAGTATTTT.

As for this clone: The junction departs from the called germline gene at one end, perhaps through a read error. V usage is TRBV6-1 and J usage is TRBJ1-1, with D possibly being TRBD1 (5 bases). The CDR3 totals 13 residues. The germline gives CDR1 MNHNS, CDR2 SASEGT. The CDR3 bases are TGTGCCATCAGTGAGACAGAGAACACTGAAGCTTTCTTT. Encoded protein: CAISETENTEAFF.

The chain links TRBV6-5 to TRBJ2-7; TRBD1 matches 9 bases. V shed 1 base and J 3 bases; nucleotides not matched to a gene: 4. The V gene's germline CDR1 is MNHEY and CDR2 SVGAGI. The CDR3 runs 15 residues. CDR3 bases: TGTGCCAGCAGTTACTACTCGGGACAGGGCTACGAGCAGTACTTC. It translates to CASSYYSGQGYEQYF.

The chain uses TRBV27 and TRBJ2-6; weak D call: TRBD1 (5 bases). The germline V and J ends were trimmed by 7 bases and 0 bases, with 13 bases remaining between them. Germline V gives CDR1 MNHEY, CDR2 SMNVEV (reference sequence). The CDR3 runs 16 residues. CDR3 sequence reads: CASTPDMISGANVLTF. The CDR3 DNA reads TGTGCCAGCACCCCGGACATGATCTCTGGGGCCAACGTCCTGACTTTC.

This clone was seen a handful of times. The V gene is TRBV10-2, the J gene TRBJ2-7, with 7 bases that match TRBD1. Germline trimming cut 5 bases from V and 3 bases from J; bases unmatched to any gene: 10. The CDR3 runs 15 residues. The germline V gene encodes CDR1 WSHSY and CDR2 SAAADI. The CDR3 DNA is TGCGCCAGCAGTCCTCTGAACAGGGGCGACTACGAGCAGTACTTC. Translated: CASSPLNRGDYEQYF.

This clone was observed once. The chain uses TRBV5-4 and TRBJ2-2, with D possibly being TRBD2 (6 bases). V was clipped by 0 bases and J by 3 bases, with 9 bases between them. CDR3 length: 15 residues. Germline CDR1 SGHNT, CDR2 YYREEE (reference sequence). CDR3 DNA sequence: TGTGCCAGCAGCTTGGGAGGGGACTACACCGGGGAGCTGTTTTTT. Translation: CASSLGGDYTGELFF.

This clone was observed a single time. In the same sample, other DNA sequences code for this CDR3. The chain links TRBV19 to TRBJ1-5, with a tentative D call TRBD1 (6 bases). Germline CDR1 reads LNHDA; CDR2 reads SQIVND (reference sequence). Trimming shortened V by 10 bases and J by 4 bases, and 11 bases separated the two germline ends. The CDR3 extends over 12 amino acids. The CDR3 DNA reads TGTGCCACTCGCCAGGGGAATCAGCCCCAGCATTTT. Protein product: CATRQGNQPQHF.

This clone occurred a few times. The same CDR3 is also encoded by other DNA sequences in this sample. The chain carries TRBV13 and TRBJ2-5; TRBD2 agrees at 7 bases. Germline V gives CDR1 PRHDT, CDR2 FYEKMQ (reference sequence). The V segment lost 0 bases and the J segment 0 bases; nucleotides outside the gene matches: 4. This CDR3 spans 16 amino acids. The CDR3 DNA follows: TGTGCCAGCAGCTTAGGAGAACTAGCGAACCAAGAGACCCAGTACTTC. It encodes CASSLGELANQETQYF.

The chain carries TRBV5-1 and TRBJ1-5, with TRBD1 as a possible D gene (5 bases). CDR1 and CDR2 (germline): SGHRS, YFSETQ. The CDR3 spans 20 residues. Trimming stripped 0 bases from V and 3 bases from J, with 25 bases between. The CDR3 here is CASSLVSIGFEQDYNQPQHF. The CDR3, as DNA: TGCGCCAGCAGCTTGGTATCAATAGGGTTCGAACAGGACTACAATCAGCCCCAGCATTTT. Using reference TRBV5-1 and TRBJ1-5 for the parts outside the CDR3, the full variable domain is KAGVTQTPRYLIKTRGQQVTLSCSPISGHRSVSWYQQTPGQGLQFLFEYFSETQRNKGNFPGRFSGRQFSNSRSEMNVSTLELGDSALYLCASSLVSIGFEQDYNQPQHFGDGTRLSIL.

CDR3 residues: CASSLLGGRETDTQYF. CDR3 DNA: TGTGCCAGCAGTCTCCTGGGCGGGAGAGAAACAGATACGCAGTATTTT. V and J are TRBV28 and TRBJ2-3; TRBD2 aligns across 7 bases. J lost 3 bases, V lost 5 bases, and 11 bases had no gene match. Germline lookup yields CDR1 MDHEN and CDR2 SYDVKM. The CDR3 has 16 amino acids. The entire variable domain, with the rest obtained from reference TRBV28 and TRBJ2-3, is as follows: DVKVTQSSRYLVKRTGEKVFLECVQDMDHENMFWYRQDPGLGLRLIYFSYDVKMKEKGDIPEGYSVSREKKERFSLILESASTNQTSMYLCASSLLGGRETDTQYFGPGTRLTVL.

The chain has TRBV13 and TRBJ2-1; D perhaps matches TRBD2 (6 bases). Germline V gene data show CDR1 as PRHDT and CDR2 as FYEKMQ (reference sequence). V lost 6 bases, J lost 8 bases, and 17 bases lay in between. This CDR3 comprises 14 residues. CDR3 in amino acids: CASRRVGGSDEQFF. The CDR3 region has the DNA TGTGCCAGCAGACGAGTCGGGGGTAGCGATGAGCAGTTCTTC.

The chain combines TRBV6-1 with TRBJ2-3; the D is unclear. The CDR3 sequence is 15 residues long. The germline V gene has CDR1 MNHNS and CDR2 SASEGT. Trimming left V 6 bases short and J 2 bases short, with 15 bases between. CDR3 sequence (DNA): TGTGCCAGCAGCACAATGAACCTCCTCACAGATACGCAGTATTTT. Translated, it gives CASSTMNLLTDTQYF.

V and J are TRBV4-3 and TRBJ2-7; unclear D gene. Trimming removed 4 bases at V and 0 bases at J, with 7 bases between. CDR1 is LGHNA, CDR2 YSLEER, per germline. The CDR3 has 13 residues. The CDR3 loop reads CASSLRRSYEQYF. CDR3 bases: TGCGCCAGCAGCCTCAGGCGCTCCTACGAGCAGTACTTC.

The chain has TRBV4-2 and TRBJ1-4, with unresolved D. Per the germline V gene, CDR1 is LGHNA and CDR2 is YNFKEQ. The V gene lost 5 bases and the J gene lost 5 bases, with 18 bases spanning the gap. This CDR3 is 16 amino acids long. The CDR3 nucleotides read TGTGCCAGCAGCTCCGGTGGTGGGCAGCCGAATGAAAAACTGTTTTTT. This codes for CASSSGGGQPNEKLFF.

This sequence joins TRBV5-1 and TRBJ1-1; tentatively, D is TRBD1 (5 bases). CDR1 and CDR2 from the germline V gene are SGHRS and YFSETQ. The CDR3 sequence is 17 residues long. Trimming pared 0 bases from V and 2 bases from J, leaving 17 bases between. Here the CDR3 DNA reads TGCGCCAGCAGCTTGGACGGCCAGGGCAAGGGAAACACTGAAGCTTTCTTT. It translates to CASSLDGQGKGNTEAFF. Looking up the rest from reference TRBV5-1 and TRBJ1-1 gives the full variable domain: KAGVTQTPRYLIKTRGQQVTLSCSPISGHRSVSWYQQTPGQGLQFLFEYFSETQRNKGNFPGRFSGRQFSNSRSEMNVSTLELGDSALYLCASSLDGQGKGNTEAFFGQGTRLTVV.